This T cell receptor beta chain was observed in a study of cytomegalovirus exposure and HLA in healthy donors. The study's findings and limits: Equally common other TCR beta chains were less clonally expanded than HLA-associated ones, a later analysis found. TRBV6-2, TRBV6-3 and other indistinguishable V segments were excluded.

Donors showed nominal health when sampled, although they likely had unrecorded immune exposures. PCR employed 60 Vbeta and 13 Jbeta primers. Profiled with immunoSEQ multiplex PCR; TCRdb holds only in-frame clones, not every one. The sample includes about 120,000 clones, around a tenth seen only once; the top ten take less than 4%. To note about this clone: Its antigen remains unknown. Other DNA sequences of this sample code for an identical CDR3.

The length of the CDR3 is 13 residues. Germline V gene sequence: CDR1 LNHDA, CDR2 SQIVND (reference sequence). V lost 3 bases and J 1 base, leaving 6 bases between the germline ends. The specimen sequenced was PBMCs. The V gene is TRBV19, the J gene TRBJ1-1, with D hard to call. This TCR came from a man under 40 in good health and CMV-seronegative. The CDR3 nucleotides are TGTGCCAGTAGTATTAACGGGAACACTGAAGCTTTCTTT. The encoded protein is CASSINGNTEAFF.